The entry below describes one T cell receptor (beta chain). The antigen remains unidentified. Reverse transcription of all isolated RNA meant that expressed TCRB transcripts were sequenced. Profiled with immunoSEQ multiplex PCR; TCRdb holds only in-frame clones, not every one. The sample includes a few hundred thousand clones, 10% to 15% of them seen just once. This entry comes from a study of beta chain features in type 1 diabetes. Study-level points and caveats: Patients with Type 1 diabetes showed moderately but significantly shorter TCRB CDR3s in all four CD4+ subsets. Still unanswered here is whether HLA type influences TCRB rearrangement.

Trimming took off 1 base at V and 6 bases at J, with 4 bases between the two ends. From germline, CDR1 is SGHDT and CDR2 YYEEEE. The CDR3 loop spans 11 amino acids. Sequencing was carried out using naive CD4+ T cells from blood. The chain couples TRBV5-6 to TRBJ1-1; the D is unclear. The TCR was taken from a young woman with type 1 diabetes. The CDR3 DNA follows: TGTGCCAGCAGCTTGTATGCTGAAGCTTTCTTT. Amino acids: CASSLYAEAFF.